This T cell receptor beta chain was retrieved from a study of breast tumors, draining lymph nodes, adjacent tissues (TCRdb year 2016). As for the study more broadly: In breast cancer patients, the study compared the TCR beta repertoires of tumor, adjacent nontumor tissue and axillary lymph nodes. The study was designed to assess the relationships and possible T-cell exchange between tumor, surrounding tissue and draining lymph node repertoires in human breast cancer. On the study overall, not on this receptor specifically: The similarity between tumor and nontumor tissue repertoires was significantly greater in luminal-like breast cancer than in basal-like breast cancer. The study presented the conclusion that tumor T cells originate in lymph nodes as consistent with a hypothesis, not as something directly demonstrated. Tumor T-cell repertoires showed less diversity than lymph node repertoires and more diversity than nontumor tissue repertoires, and tumor T-cell repertoires showed preferential V and J gene usage. The data were judged consistent with most tumor T cells deriving from the lymph node and then expanding within tumor tissue.

The lymph node samples were taken from the axillary draining lymph nodes of breast cancer patients. Relative to germline, V is missing 1 base and J is missing 6 bases, with 6 bases of the junction outside any gene match. There are 15 amino acids in the CDR3, from cysteine to phenylalanine inclusive. Kept here is only the CDR3 DNA, which spans 45 bases and is read in frame from base 1. CDR1 and CDR2 were assigned from the germline V gene as SGHRS and YFSETQ. TCRdb shows the sequencer as Illumina HiSeq 2000. TCR beta chain libraries were generated by multiplex PCR amplification. The amplified TCR beta chain products were analyzed by high-throughput sequencing. TCRdb reprocessed the public reads (quality trimming at Q25 with fastp, clone calling with MiXCR) and kept in-frame beta chains. Each CDR3 protein gets just one entry, which takes the most common genes and DNA from the rows behind it. The sample includes around 120,000 distinct CDR3 sequences, with about 20% observed a single time. Roughly 3.6% of the sample rests with the top ten.

At least ten counts were recorded for this clonotype. Its recognized antigen is unknown. Qualities for individual bases were not recorded, and no much larger clone is one base off. Specimen: axillary lymph node tissue. This TCR was sampled from a female donor with breast cancer. Some clones in this sample may be carry-over from other donors' samples. The chain employs TRBV5-1 and TRBJ2-7, with TRBD2 matching 11 junction bases. The CDR3 region reads CASSLTLAGAGEQYF. The sequenced DNA: TGCGCCAGCAGCTTGACACTAGCGGGAGCCGGCGAGCAGTACTTC.